This T cell receptor beta chain was found in a study of blood T cells in healthy people across ages. Broader study findings: Correlation between TCR beta diversity and naive T cell percentage was strong.

Germline V gives CDR1 SEHNR, CDR2 FQNEAQ (reference sequence). The CDR3 consists of 12 residues. Trimming shortened V by 7 bases and J by 7 bases, and 13 bases separated the two germline ends. Primers used in a second PCR of about 7 to 12 cycles were a sample-barcoded 5' primer and a J-beta primer mix. TCRdb called the 5' RACE reads again in MiXCR, with one record for every CDR3 protein. The sample records approximately 490,000 distinct CDR3 sequences, 20% to 30% being singletons. Ranging in age from about 6 to 90, the donors were healthy Caucasian individuals from Russia. Each sample yielded at least 5.5 micrograms of PBMC total RNA. Points on this clonotype: Its antigen is unknown.

These records were also assigned to another study, of T cells of mothers and their children. This second study notes: Thymic selection, a shaping force on TCR recombination output, acts similarly in related and unrelated pairs.

The chain couples TRBV7-9 to TRBJ1-2; a weak D match, TRBD1 (6 bases). The clonotype originates from a boy between 10 and 17 years old in good health. Sequencing was carried out using blood. The CDR3 nucleotides read TGTGCCAGCACCGAGGGGGTCTCTGGCTACACCTTC. It specifies CASTEGVSGYTF.